What follows are 5 T cell receptor beta chains derived from one specimen sequenced in a study of blood T cells in healthy people across ages (dated by TCRdb to the mid-2010s). The method was 5' RACE. Sequenced using an Illumina HiSeq 2500. A second roughly 7 to 12 cycle PCR used a sample-barcoded 5' primer and a J-beta primer mix. TCRdb reanalyzed the raw reads on its own, using fastp at Q25 for trimming and MiXCR for clone calling, and kept in-frame beta chains. One record per CDR3 amino acid sequence lists the most common genes and DNA. The sample table records 1.4 million to 1.5 million distinct CDR3 sequences; about 43% of these occur just once. The top ten hold 7.9% of the sample. Material: blood. All receptors come from a woman in her late teens or twenties in good health.

The V and J genes are TRBV6-1 and TRBJ1-5; maybe TRBD1 (5 bases). The CDR3 is 18 residues long. The V and J ends lost 1 base and 0 bases respectively, with 16 bases between them. CDR1 and CDR2 from the germline V gene are MNHNS and SASEGT. CDR3 coding DNA: TGTGCCAGCAGTGAAGAGACAGCATCGGAGGCTAGCAATCAGCCCCAGCATTTT. It codes for CASSEETASEASNQPQHF.

V is TRBV5-1 and J is TRBJ2-5; 7 bases fit TRBD1. The CDR3 length is 15 residues. Germline CDR1 SGHRS, CDR2 YFSETQ. V was clipped by 4 bases and J by 3 bases; unmatched bases: 9. CDR3: CASSPYRGTEETQYF. Here the CDR3 DNA reads TGCGCCAGCAGCCCCTACAGGGGAACCGAAGAGACCCAGTACTTC.

V usage is TRBV12-3 or TRBV12-4 and J usage is TRBJ2-6; D ambiguous. This CDR3 contains 15 residues. Trimming took off 6 bases at V and 2 bases at J, with 11 bases between the two ends. Here the CDR3 DNA reads TGTGCCAGCAGCCTTGGTATCGCTGGGGCCAACGTCCTGACTTTC. It yields the protein CASSLGIAGANVLTF.

The rearrangement uses TRBV27 and TRBJ1-1; D is ambiguous. Trimming removed 1 base from V and 4 bases from J, with 7 bases in between. This CDR3 region has 13 residues. In germline, CDR1 is MNHEY, CDR2 SMNVEV (reference sequence). CDR3 DNA: TGTGCCAGCAGTTTATTGACGGCCACTGAAGCTTTCTTT. Translated: CASSLLTATEAFF.

This clonotype was detected only a few times. This chain uses TRBV12-3 or TRBV12-4 with TRBJ1-1; possible D gene TRBD1, 5 bases. Trimming removed 6 bases at V and 1 base at J, with 9 bases between. The length of the CDR3 is 13 residues. The CDR3 bases are TGTGCCAGCAGAGGTGGGGCGAACACTGAAGCTTTCTTT. Translating it yields CASRGGANTEAFF.